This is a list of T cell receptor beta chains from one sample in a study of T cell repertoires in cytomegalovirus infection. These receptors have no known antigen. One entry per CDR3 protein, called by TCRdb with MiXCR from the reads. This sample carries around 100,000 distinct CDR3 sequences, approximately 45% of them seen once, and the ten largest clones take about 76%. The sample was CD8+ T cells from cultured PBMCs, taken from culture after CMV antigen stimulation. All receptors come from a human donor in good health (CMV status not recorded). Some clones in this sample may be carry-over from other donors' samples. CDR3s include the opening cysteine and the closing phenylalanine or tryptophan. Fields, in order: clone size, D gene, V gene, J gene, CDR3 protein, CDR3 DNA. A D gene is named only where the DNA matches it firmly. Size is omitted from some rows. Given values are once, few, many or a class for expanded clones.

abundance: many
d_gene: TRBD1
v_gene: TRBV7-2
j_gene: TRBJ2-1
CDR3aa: CASSLGTGEFYEQFF
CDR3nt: TGTGCCAGCAGCCTCGGGACAGGGGAATTCTATGAGCAGTTCTTC

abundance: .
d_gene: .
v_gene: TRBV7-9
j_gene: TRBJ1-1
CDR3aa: CASSPPRGREKFRNTEAFF
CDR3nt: TGTGCCAGCAGCCCACCCCGGGGGAGGGAAAAGTTCCGGAACACTGAAGCTTTCTTT

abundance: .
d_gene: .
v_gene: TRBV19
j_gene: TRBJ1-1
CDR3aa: CASSIKGAFGFF
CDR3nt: TGTGCCAGTAGTATCAAAGGAGCCTTCGGTTTCTTT

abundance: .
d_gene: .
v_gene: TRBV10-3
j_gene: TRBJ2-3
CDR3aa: CAISYRGSSTDTQYF
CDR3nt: TGTGCCATCAGTTACCGAGGGAGTAGCACAGATACGCAGTATTTT

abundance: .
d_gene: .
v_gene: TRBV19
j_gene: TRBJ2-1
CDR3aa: CASSIEGSTYNEQFF
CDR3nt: TGTGCCAGTAGTATCGAGGGTTCTACCTACAATGAGCAGTTCTTC

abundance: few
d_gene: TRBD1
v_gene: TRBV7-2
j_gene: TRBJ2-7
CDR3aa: CASSQDRDPYEQYF
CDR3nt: TGTGCCAGCAGCCAGGACAGGGATCCCTACGAGCAGTACTTC

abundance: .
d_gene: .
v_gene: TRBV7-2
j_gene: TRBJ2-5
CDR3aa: CASSSTIAQETQYF
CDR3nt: TGTGCCAGCAGCTCCACTATTGCCCAAGAGACCCAGTACTTC

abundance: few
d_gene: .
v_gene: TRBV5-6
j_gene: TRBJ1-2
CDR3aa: CASTMGDGGDYGYTF
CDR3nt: TGTGCCAGCACCATGGGAGATGGGGGGGACTATGGCTACACCTTC

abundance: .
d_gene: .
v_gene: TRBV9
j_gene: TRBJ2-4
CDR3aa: CASSEHRDPPGIQYF
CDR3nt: TGTGCCAGCAGCGAACACCGGGACCCCCCGGGCATTCAGTACTTC

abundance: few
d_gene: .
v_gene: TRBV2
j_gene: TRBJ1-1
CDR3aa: CASSAAVSNTEAFF
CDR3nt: TGTGCCAGCAGCGCCGCAGTATCGAACACTGAAGCTTTCTTT

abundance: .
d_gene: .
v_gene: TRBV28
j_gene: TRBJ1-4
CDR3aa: CASLTFRDPNEKLFF
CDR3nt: TGTGCCAGCCTCACTTTCAGGGATCCTAATGAAAAACTGTTTTTT

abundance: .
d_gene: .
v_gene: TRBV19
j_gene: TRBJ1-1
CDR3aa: CAIRETGNTEAFF
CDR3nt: TGTGCCATAAGAGAGACGGGGAACACTGAAGCTTTCTTT

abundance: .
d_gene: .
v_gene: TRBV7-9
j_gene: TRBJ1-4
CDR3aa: CASSNLDPVEKLFF
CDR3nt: TGTGCCAGCAGCAACCTTGATCCGGTGGAAAAACTGTTTTTT

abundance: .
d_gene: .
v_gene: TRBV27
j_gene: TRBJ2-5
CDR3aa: CASSNHRPAAQETQYF
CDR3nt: TGTGCCAGCAGTAACCACAGACCAGCCGCCCAAGAGACCCAGTACTTC

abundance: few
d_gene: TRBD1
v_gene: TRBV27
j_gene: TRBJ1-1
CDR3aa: CASRWAGGSGTEAFF
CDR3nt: TGTGCCAGCCGTTGGGCAGGGGGCTCGGGAACTGAAGCTTTCTTT

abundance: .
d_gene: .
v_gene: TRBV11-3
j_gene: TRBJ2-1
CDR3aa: CASSLRPGDTYNEQFF
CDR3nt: TGTGCCAGCAGCTTACGCCCCGGGGACACCTACAATGAGCAGTTCTTC

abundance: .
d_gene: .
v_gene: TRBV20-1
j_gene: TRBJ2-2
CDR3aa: CSARSGGWANTGELFF
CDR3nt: TGCAGTGCTAGATCTGGGGGGTGGGCCAACACCGGGGAGCTGTTTTTT

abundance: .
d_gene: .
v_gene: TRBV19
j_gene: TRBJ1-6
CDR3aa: CASSMIGQSSPLHF
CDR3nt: TGTGCCAGTAGTATGATTGGACAGAGTTCACCCCTCCACTTT

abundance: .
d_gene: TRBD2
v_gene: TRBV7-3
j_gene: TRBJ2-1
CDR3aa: CASSLGLGLVNEQFF
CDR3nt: TGTGCCAGCAGCTTAGGCCTAGGACTAGTCAATGAGCAGTTCTTC

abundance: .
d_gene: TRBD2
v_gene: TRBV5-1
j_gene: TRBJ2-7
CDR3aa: CASVPRRLATVPYEQYF
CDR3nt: TGCGCCAGCGTCCCGAGGCGACTAGCGACGGTCCCCTACGAGCAGTACTTC

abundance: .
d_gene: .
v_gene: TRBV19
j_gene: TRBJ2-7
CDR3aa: CASSNRERTYEQYF
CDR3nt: TGTGCCAGTAGTAACCGGGAACGGACCTACGAGCAGTACTTC

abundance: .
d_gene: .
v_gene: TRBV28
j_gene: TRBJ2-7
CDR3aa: CASSLQGSYEQYF
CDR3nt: TGTGCCAGCAGTTTGCAGGGGTCCTACGAGCAGTACTTC

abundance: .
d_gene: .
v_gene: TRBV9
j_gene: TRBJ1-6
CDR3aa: CASSGGTGNGSPLHF
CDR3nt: TGTGCCAGCAGCGGGGGGACGGGGAATGGCTCACCCCTCCACTTT

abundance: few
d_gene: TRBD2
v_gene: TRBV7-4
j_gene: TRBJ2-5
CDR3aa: CASSSTNGLAGRETQYF
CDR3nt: TGTGCCAGCAGCTCAACTAACGGACTAGCGGGACGAGAGACCCAGTACTTC

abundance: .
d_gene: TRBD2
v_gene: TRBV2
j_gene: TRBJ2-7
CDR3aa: CASSGPGGISYEQYF
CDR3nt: TGTGCCAGCAGTGGCCCGGGGGGGATTTCCTACGAGCAGTACTTC

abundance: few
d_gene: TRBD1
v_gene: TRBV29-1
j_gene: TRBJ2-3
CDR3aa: CSVEAGGLDTQYF
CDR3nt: TGCAGCGTTGAAGCAGGGGGCCTAGATACGCAGTATTTT

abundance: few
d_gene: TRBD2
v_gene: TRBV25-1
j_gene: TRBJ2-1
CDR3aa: CASSEWEGYNEQFF
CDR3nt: TGTGCCAGCAGTGAATGGGAGGGATACAATGAGCAGTTCTTC

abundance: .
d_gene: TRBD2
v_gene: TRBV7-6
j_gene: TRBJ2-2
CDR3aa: CASSSIAGVTGELFF
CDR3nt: TGTGCCAGCAGCTCAATAGCGGGGGTCACCGGGGAGCTGTTTTTT

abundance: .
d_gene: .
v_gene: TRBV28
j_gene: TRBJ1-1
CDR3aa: CASSFTANTEAFF
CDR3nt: TGTGCCAGCAGTTTCACAGCGAACACTGAAGCTTTCTTT

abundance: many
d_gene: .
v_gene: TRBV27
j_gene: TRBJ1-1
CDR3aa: CASSLVGTGANEAFF
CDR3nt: TGTGCCAGCAGTTTAGTGGGCACGGGAGCTAATGAAGCTTTCTTT

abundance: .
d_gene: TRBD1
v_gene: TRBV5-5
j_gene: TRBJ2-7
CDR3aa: CASSSWDRPYEQYF
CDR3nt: TGTGCCAGCAGTTCGTGGGACAGACCCTACGAGCAGTACTTC

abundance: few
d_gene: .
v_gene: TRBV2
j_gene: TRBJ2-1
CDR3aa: CASRDPGAGNEQFF
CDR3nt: TGTGCCAGCAGAGACCCTGGTGCAGGAAATGAGCAGTTCTTC

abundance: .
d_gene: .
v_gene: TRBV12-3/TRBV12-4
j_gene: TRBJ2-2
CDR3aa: CASSLGQKGGELFF
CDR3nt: TGTGCCAGCAGCCTGGGGCAGAAGGGGGGGGAGCTGTTTTTT

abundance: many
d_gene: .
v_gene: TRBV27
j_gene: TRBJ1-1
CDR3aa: CASSLSKGGTEAFF
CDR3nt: TGTGCCAGCAGTTTATCGAAGGGAGGCACTGAAGCTTTCTTT

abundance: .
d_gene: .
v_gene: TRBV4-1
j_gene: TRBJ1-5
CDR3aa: CASSQDRGLGQPQHF
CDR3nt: TGCGCCAGCAGCCAAGATCGGGGCCTCGGCCAGCCCCAGCATTTT

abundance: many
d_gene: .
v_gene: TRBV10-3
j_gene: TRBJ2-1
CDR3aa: CAISESSAAGAAYNEQFF
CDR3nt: TGTGCCATCAGTGAGTCGAGTGCGGCGGGGGCGGCCTACAATGAGCAGTTCTTC

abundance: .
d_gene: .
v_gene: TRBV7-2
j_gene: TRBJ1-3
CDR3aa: CASSSLAIGNTIYF
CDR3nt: TGTGCCAGCAGCTCCCTCGCTATCGGAAACACCATATATTTT

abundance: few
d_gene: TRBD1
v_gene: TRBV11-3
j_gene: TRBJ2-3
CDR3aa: CASSHLRDSSSDTQYF
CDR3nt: TGTGCCAGCAGCCACCTCCGGGACAGCAGTTCAGATACGCAGTATTTT

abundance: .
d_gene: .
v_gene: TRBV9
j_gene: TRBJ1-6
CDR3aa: CASGVNLEGMGNSPLHF
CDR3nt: TGTGCCAGCGGAGTCAACCTCGAGGGGATGGGTAATTCACCCCTCCACTTT